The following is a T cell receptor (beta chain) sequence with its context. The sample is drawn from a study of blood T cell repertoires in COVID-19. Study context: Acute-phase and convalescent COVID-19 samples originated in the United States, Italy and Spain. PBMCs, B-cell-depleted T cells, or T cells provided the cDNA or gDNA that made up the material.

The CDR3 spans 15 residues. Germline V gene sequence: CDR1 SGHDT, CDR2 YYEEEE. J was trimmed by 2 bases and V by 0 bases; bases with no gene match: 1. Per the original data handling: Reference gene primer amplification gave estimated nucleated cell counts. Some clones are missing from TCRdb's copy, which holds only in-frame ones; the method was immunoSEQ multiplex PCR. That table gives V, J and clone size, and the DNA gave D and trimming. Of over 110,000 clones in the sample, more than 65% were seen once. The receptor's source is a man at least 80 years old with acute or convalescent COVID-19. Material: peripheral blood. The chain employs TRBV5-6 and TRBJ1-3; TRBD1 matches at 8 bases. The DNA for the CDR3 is TGTGCCAGCAGCTTGGTCAGGGGGCCTGGAAACACCATATATTTT. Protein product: CASSLVRGPGNTIYF.